This T cell receptor beta chain emerged from a study of blood T cell repertoires in COVID-19. Study-wide background: Material from acute and convalescent COVID-19 was sourced from the United States, Italy and Spain. PBMCs, B-cell-depleted T cells, or T cells were the source of the cDNA or gDNA that made up the material.

Per the original methods: Using reference gene primer amplification, nucleated cell counts were estimated. Data came from immunoSEQ multiplex PCR; TCRdb stores just in-frame clones and leaves some out. The DNA was the basis for D and trimming; V, J and clone size are from that table. Of 130,000 to 150,000 clones listed, around 80% are singletons. The CDR3 has 16 amino acids. CDR1 MNHNY and CDR2 SVGAGI come from the germline V gene (reference sequence). V shed 2 bases, J shed 3 bases, and the junction held 5 bases outside the gene matches. V usage is TRBV6-6 and J usage is TRBJ2-5; TRBD1 matches 11 bases. This receptor was obtained from a human donor with acute or convalescent COVID-19. The donor label of this sample is uncertain. Material for sequencing was peripheral blood. The CDR3 sequence is CASSYGDRGRKETQYF. DNA of the CDR3: TGTGCCAGCAGTTACGGGGACAGGGGGAGAAAAGAGACCCAGTACTTC.